This is a list of T cell receptor beta chains from one sample in a study of blood T cell repertoires in COVID-19. Data came from immunoSEQ multiplex PCR; TCRdb stores just in-frame clones and leaves some out. Of more than 120,000 clones in the sample, 85% to 90% were seen once. The material sequenced was peripheral blood. The origin of the receptors is a man between 50 and 59 years old who had recovered from COVID-19. Both conserved end residues are part of each CDR3. Each record gives: CDR3 DNA, CDR3 protein, D gene, clone size, J gene, V gene. D genes are given only for firm matches. Part of the rows lack a size; the others show once, few, many or a class for expanded clones.

DNA: TGCGCCAGCAAGGTTAGGCAGGGGTACAATGAGCAGTTCTTC
CDR3: CASKVRQGYNEQFF
D: .
size: .
J: TRBJ2-1
V: TRBV10-2

DNA: TGTGCCAGCATACAATCACCAGGTATGAACACTGAAGCTTTCTTT
CDR3: CASIQSPGMNTEAFF
D: .
size: .
J: TRBJ1-1
V: TRBV11-2

DNA: TGTGCCAGCAGCGCTACCACCCGGGGGGCCAACACCGGGGAGCTGTTTTTT
CDR3: CASSATTRGANTGELFF
D: .
size: .
J: TRBJ2-2
V: TRBV2

DNA: TGTGCCAGCAGTTTATCGTCGGGTGAAGCTTTCTTT
CDR3: CASSLSSGEAFF
D: .
size: once
J: TRBJ1-1
V: TRBV27

DNA: TGTGCCAGCAGTGGGACAGGGGGCACGGATTCACCCCTCCACTTT
CDR3: CASSGTGGTDSPLHF
D: TRBD1
size: .
J: TRBJ1-6
V: TRBV5-5

DNA: TGTGCCAGCAGACTCGGACAGAAGCAGTACTTC
CDR3: CASRLGQKQYF
D: .
size: .
J: TRBJ2-7
V: TRBV12-3/TRBV12-4

DNA: TGTGCCAGCACCCCGGAGGGCAGCTACGAGCAGTACTTC
CDR3: CASTPEGSYEQYF
D: .
size: many
J: TRBJ2-7
V: TRBV11-1

DNA: TGCAGTGCTATTGACCGGGACACACGACACCATGGCTACACCTTC
CDR3: CSAIDRDTRHHGYTF
D: .
size: .
J: TRBJ1-2
V: TRBV20-1

DNA: TGCGCCAGCAGCCAAGCAGGGGGATACTATGGCTACACCTTC
CDR3: CASSQAGGYYGYTF
D: TRBD1
size: .
J: TRBJ1-2
V: TRBV4-1

DNA: TGTGCCAGCAGCTTAGGGGACAGGGGGCGGCACGAAAAACTGTTTTTT
CDR3: CASSLGDRGRHEKLFF
D: TRBD1
size: .
J: TRBJ1-4
V: TRBV7-2

DNA: TGTGCCAGCACAGAGCGGGGGGGCACAGATACGCAGTATTTT
CDR3: CASTERGGTDTQYF
D: TRBD2
size: .
J: TRBJ2-3
V: TRBV5-4

DNA: TGTGCCACCTCGCCGGGACAGGCATCAAACGAGCAGTTCTTC
CDR3: CATSPGQASNEQFF
D: TRBD1
size: .
J: TRBJ2-1
V: TRBV6-4

DNA: TGTGCCAGTAGTATCTCTACAGGGGGTGGGGAGCTGTTTTTT
CDR3: CASSISTGGGELFF
D: TRBD1
size: .
J: TRBJ2-2
V: TRBV19

DNA: TGTGCCAGCAGCTTTACAGAAAGTTACACTGAAGCTTTCTTT
CDR3: CASSFTESYTEAFF
D: .
size: .
J: TRBJ1-1
V: TRBV7-9

DNA: TGCGCCAGCAGCCAAGGGCGGGCCACAGATACGCAGTATTTT
CDR3: CASSQGRATDTQYF
D: .
size: .
J: TRBJ2-3
V: TRBV4-1

DNA: TGTGCTAGTGGTTTGGGAGGGGGCAGGGCCAACACTGAAGCTTTCTTT
CDR3: CASGLGGGRANTEAFF
D: TRBD1
size: .
J: TRBJ1-1
V: TRBV12-5

DNA: TGTGCCGCTCGATCGGGAGGAAACTATGGCTACACCTTC
CDR3: CAARSGGNYGYTF
D: .
size: .
J: TRBJ1-2
V: TRBV6-6

DNA: TGTGCCTGGAGTGGGGCCAGCTATAATTCACCCCTCCACTTT
CDR3: CAWSGASYNSPLHF
D: .
size: .
J: TRBJ1-6
V: TRBV30

DNA: TGTGCCAGCAGCGTTCAAGGGGACACTGAAGCTTTCTTT
CDR3: CASSVQGDTEAFF
D: .
size: .
J: TRBJ1-1
V: TRBV9

DNA: TGTGCCAGCAGCTTGGGACTAGCTTCCGGGGAGCTGTTTTTT
CDR3: CASSLGLASGELFF
D: TRBD2
size: .
J: TRBJ2-2
V: TRBV7-8

DNA: TGTGCCACCAAGGGGGAGGGCTTCTTAATATCAGCGCCCCAGCATTTT
CDR3: CATKGEGFLISAPQHF
D: .
size: .
J: TRBJ1-5
V: TRBV19

DNA: TGTGCCAGTAGTGTTGAGCTAGCGGGGGGGGACACCGGGGAGCTGTTTTTT
CDR3: CASSVELAGGDTGELFF
D: TRBD2
size: once
J: TRBJ2-2
V: TRBV19

DNA: TGCGCCAGCAGAGAGGGACAGGGAGATTCACCCCTCCACTTT
CDR3: CASREGQGDSPLHF
D: TRBD1
size: .
J: TRBJ1-6
V: TRBV5-1

DNA: TGTGCCAGCAGCGTACTAGCGGGGAACACAGATACGCAGTATTTT
CDR3: CASSVLAGNTDTQYF
D: TRBD2
size: .
J: TRBJ2-3
V: TRBV9

DNA: TGTGCCAGCAGCTTGGCAGGGGGCAGAAACTATGGCTACACCTTC
CDR3: CASSLAGGRNYGYTF
D: TRBD1
size: .
J: TRBJ1-2
V: TRBV5-4

DNA: TGTGCCAGCGGGACAGGGCTGAACACTGAAGCTTTCTTT
CDR3: CASGTGLNTEAFF
D: TRBD1
size: .
J: TRBJ1-1
V: TRBV27

DNA: TGTGCCAGCAGCTCGGGGACTTACGCCGACACCGGGGAGCTGTTTTTT
CDR3: CASSSGTYADTGELFF
D: .
size: .
J: TRBJ2-2
V: TRBV5-4

DNA: TGCGCCAGCAGCCAAGATTCGGACCAGAGGGTGTCGAATCAGCCCCAGCATTTT
CDR3: CASSQDSDQRVSNQPQHF
D: .
size: few
J: TRBJ1-5
V: TRBV4-1

DNA: TGTGCCAGCAGGACATGGCGGGGGAACACCGGGGAGCTGTTTTTT
CDR3: CASRTWRGNTGELFF
D: .
size: .
J: TRBJ2-2
V: TRBV7-8

DNA: TGTGCCAGCAGCCCGCCACAGGGGTCGACCTATAATTCACCCCTCCACTTT
CDR3: CASSPPQGSTYNSPLHF
D: TRBD1
size: .
J: TRBJ1-6
V: TRBV5-6

DNA: TGTGCCAGCAGCTTAGCGCAGAGGACTAATTATGGCTACACCTTC
CDR3: CASSLAQRTNYGYTF
D: .
size: .
J: TRBJ1-2
V: TRBV7-8

DNA: TGTGCCAGCAGCCCGTCCCCGGGACTAGGGGTGGGAGAGACCCAGTACTTC
CDR3: CASSPSPGLGVGETQYF
D: TRBD2
size: .
J: TRBJ2-5
V: TRBV7-2

DNA: TGTGCCAGCAGCGCAACGACAGGGGAGGGCCAGCCCCAGCATTTT
CDR3: CASSATTGEGQPQHF
D: TRBD1
size: .
J: TRBJ1-5
V: TRBV9

DNA: TGTGCCAGCAGCTTAGAATATAGACTAGCGGGTTACAATGAGCAGTTCTTC
CDR3: CASSLEYRLAGYNEQFF
D: TRBD2
size: .
J: TRBJ2-1
V: TRBV7-2

DNA: TGTGCCAGCAGTTACCTTATTGGGGCGGGACAGTCCTACGAGCAGTACTTC
CDR3: CASSYLIGAGQSYEQYF
D: .
size: .
J: TRBJ2-7
V: TRBV6-2/TRBV6-3

DNA: TGTGCCAGCAATCTAGGATATCAGCCCCAGCATTTT
CDR3: CASNLGYQPQHF
D: .
size: .
J: TRBJ1-5
V: TRBV2

DNA: TGCAGCGTTGAAGGTGGGACAGGGGGCGCGCGGAATGAGCAGTTCTTC
CDR3: CSVEGGTGGARNEQFF
D: TRBD1
size: .
J: TRBJ2-1
V: TRBV29-1

DNA: TGTGCCAGCAGTGAAGCGGGGGGGCTTGAGCAGTTCTTC
CDR3: CASSEAGGLEQFF
D: .
size: .
J: TRBJ2-1
V: TRBV2

DNA: TGTGCCAGCAGCCCCACCGTTTACAGGGGGCAAGGTGAAAAACTGTTTTTT
CDR3: CASSPTVYRGQGEKLFF
D: TRBD1
size: .
J: TRBJ1-4
V: TRBV4-2

DNA: TGTGCCAGCAGCCCTCACGCTAGCGGGGGGCCCCAAGAGACCCAGTACTTC
CDR3: CASSPHASGGPQETQYF
D: .
size: once
J: TRBJ2-5
V: TRBV21-1

DNA: TGCGCCAGCAGCCCTCCCCTAGCGGGGCCATCCTACGAGCAGTACTTC
CDR3: CASSPPLAGPSYEQYF
D: TRBD2
size: .
J: TRBJ2-7
V: TRBV5-1